The entry below describes one T cell receptor (beta chain). Its antigen is unidentified. This entry belongs to a study of cytomegalovirus exposure and HLA in healthy donors. Study observations and caveats: Altogether, 150 to 200 TCR beta chains were recorded as cytomegalovirus-associated. Reportedly, cytomegalovirus status was diagnosed with high sensitivity and specificity. Reports indicate that TCR beta sequences accurately predicted the HLA-A and HLA-B alleles of most subjects.

With 60 Vbeta and 13 Jbeta primers, the PCR was carried out. Libraries were prepared by immunoSEQ multiplex PCR; TCRdb keeps only in-frame clonotypes and omits some of them. Of 95,000 to 100,000 clones listed, 60% to 75% are singletons. The sample consisted of PBMCs. The TCR comes from a man aged 45-65 years in good health and CMV-seronegative.

CDR3 region: CAWSGTRYYNEQFF. The CDR3 bases are TGTGCCTGGTCCGGGACTAGATATTACAATGAGCAGTTCTTC. The chain employs TRBV30 and TRBJ2-1; TRBD2 aligns across 8 bases. V lost 5 bases to trimming and J lost 4 bases; unmatched junction nucleotides: 7. Per the germline V gene, CDR1 is GTSNPN and CDR2 is SVGIG (reference sequence). There are 14 residues in the CDR3.